This T cell receptor (beta chain) was identified during a study of Graves' ophthalmopathy and Graves' hyperthyroidism. Amplification of TCR beta CDR3 regions used RNA transcripts. First-round RT-PCR used HTBI primers; second-round multiplex PCR followed. TCRdb processed the multiplex PCR reads anew with MiXCR; each CDR3 protein has one entry. The table includes about 740,000 distinct CDR3 sequences, roughly two fifths detected once. This clonotype was seen a handful of times. A read error may produce the germline difference seen at one junction end. Sequenced sample: peripheral blood. The source of this sequence is an adult man with Graves' ophthalmopathy.

The CDR3 loop is CASSQDEAEYYGYTF. CDR3 nucleotide sequence: TGCGCCAGCAGCCAAGATGAAGCGGAATACTATGGCTACACCTTT. The J gene is TRBJ1-2, the V gene TRBV4-1; D ambiguous. The CDR3 contains 15 residues. Germline V gene data show CDR1 as MGHRA and CDR2 as YSYEKL.